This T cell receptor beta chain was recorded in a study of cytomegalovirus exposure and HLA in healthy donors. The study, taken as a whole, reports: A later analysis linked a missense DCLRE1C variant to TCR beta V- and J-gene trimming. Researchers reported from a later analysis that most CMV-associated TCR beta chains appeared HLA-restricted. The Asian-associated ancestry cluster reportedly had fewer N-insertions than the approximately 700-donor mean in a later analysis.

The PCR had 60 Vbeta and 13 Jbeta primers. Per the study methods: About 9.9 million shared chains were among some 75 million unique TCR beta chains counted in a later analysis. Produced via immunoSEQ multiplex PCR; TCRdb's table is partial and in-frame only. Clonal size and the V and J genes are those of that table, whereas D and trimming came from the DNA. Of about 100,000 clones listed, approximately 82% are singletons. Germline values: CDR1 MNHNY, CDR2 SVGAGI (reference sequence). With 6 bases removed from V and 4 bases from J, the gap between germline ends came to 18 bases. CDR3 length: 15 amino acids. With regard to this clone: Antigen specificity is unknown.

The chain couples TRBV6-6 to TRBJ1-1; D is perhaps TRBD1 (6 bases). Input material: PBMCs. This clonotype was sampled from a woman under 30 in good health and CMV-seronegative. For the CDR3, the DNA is TGTGCCAGCAGGCTCTACAGGGAAGTTGGCACTGAAGCTTTCTTT. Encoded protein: CASRLYREVGTEAFF.